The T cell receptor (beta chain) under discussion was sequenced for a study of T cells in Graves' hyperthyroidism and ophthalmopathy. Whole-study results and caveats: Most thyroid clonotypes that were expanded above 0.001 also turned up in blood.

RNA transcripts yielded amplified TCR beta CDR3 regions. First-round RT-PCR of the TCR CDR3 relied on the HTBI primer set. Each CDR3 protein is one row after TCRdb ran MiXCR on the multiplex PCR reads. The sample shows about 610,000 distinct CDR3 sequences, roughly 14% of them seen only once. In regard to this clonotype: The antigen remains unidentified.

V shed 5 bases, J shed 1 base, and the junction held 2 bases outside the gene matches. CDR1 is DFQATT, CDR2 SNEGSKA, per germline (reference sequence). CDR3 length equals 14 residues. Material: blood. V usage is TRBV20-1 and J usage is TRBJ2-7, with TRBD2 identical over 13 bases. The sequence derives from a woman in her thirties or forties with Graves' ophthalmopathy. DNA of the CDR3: TGCAGTGCTCTGGGACTAGCGGGGTCCTACGAGCAGTACTTC. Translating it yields CSALGLAGSYEQYF.